This T cell receptor beta chain derives from a study of OX40 agonist ivuxolimab in advanced cancers. Whole-study context: People in dose escalation had one of these cancers: hepatocellular carcinoma, melanoma, renal cell or head and neck cancer. General study points: The CD4+ and CD8+ T cells in the blood had expanded clonally by week 6 at 0.1 to 3.0 mg/kg.

Generated by immunoSEQ multiplex PCR, the TCRdb table keeps only in-frame clones and is missing some. The top ten hold roughly 0.8% of the sample, which has more than 65,000 clones, 85% seen once. This clone has a single count. Its matching antigen is unknown. Germline V gene lookup returns CDR1 SGDLS and CDR2 YYNGEE. The CDR3 sequence is 16 residues long. V lost 0 bases, J lost 0 bases, and 12 bases lay in between. This material consisted of CD4+ or CD8+ T cells sorted from blood, taken in a trial of the OX40 agonist ivuxolimab. This chain joins TRBV9 and TRBJ1-1; D remains ambiguous. The sequence derives from an adult with an advanced solid tumor such as melanoma, head and neck, liver or kidney cancer. The DNA for the CDR3 is TGTGCCAGCAGCGTAGGGGAGGGCCTCATGAACACTGAAGCTTTCTTT. Its translation is CASSVGEGLMNTEAFF.